Following are 16 T cell receptor beta chains from one sample sequenced in a study of T cells in Graves' hyperthyroidism and ophthalmopathy. Using RNA transcripts as the source, TCR beta CDR3 regions were amplified. An initial round of RT-PCR targeting the TCR CDR3 relied on the HTBI primer set. From the multiplex PCR reads, TCRdb called clonotypes with MiXCR, one entry per CDR3 protein. The profile shows roughly 700,000 distinct CDR3 sequences, around a sixth of them singletons. The specimen was blood. These receptors all stem from a man aged 45-65 years with Graves' hyperthyroidism.

This chain uses TRBV6-1 with TRBJ1-3; tentative D call: TRBD1 (5 bases). Germline V gene lookup returns CDR1 MNHNS and CDR2 SASEGT. The CDR3 covers 15 residues. V gave up 7 bases and J gave up 2 bases, with 15 bases separating them. The DNA for the CDR3 is TGTGCCAGCACCGAGTCGGGGGGTCCTGGAAACACCATATATTTT. Translated, it gives CASTESGGPGNTIYF.

This clonotype has a count of ten or more. The gene calls are TRBV19 and TRBJ2-7; D possibly matches TRBD1 or TRBD2 (5 bases each). This CDR3 has 14 amino acids. V lost 5 bases and J 3 bases, leaving 14 bases between the germline ends. Germline loops: CDR1 LNHDA, CDR2 SQIVND (reference sequence). CDR3 residues: CASSPRGTIYEQYF. In DNA form, the CDR3 reads TGTGCCAGTAGTCCGAGGGGAACGATCTACGAGCAGTACTTC.

This clonotype was detected a few times. V and J are TRBV14 and TRBJ1-1, with D possibly being TRBD1 (5 bases). Trimming left V 8 bases short and J 5 bases short, with 18 bases between. The CDR3 has 14 amino acids. Germline-derived CDR1 and CDR2 are SGHDN and FVKESK. CDR3 sequence: CASQYTDRKTEAFF. The CDR3 coding sequence is TGTGCCAGCCAGTATACAGACAGAAAAACTGAAGCTTTCTTT.

The chain joins TRBV11-2 to TRBJ1-1, with unresolved D. Germline V gene lookup returns CDR1 SGHAT and CDR2 FQNNGV. V was shortened by 5 bases and J by 1 base, with 14 bases between the two germline ends. The CDR3 is 15 amino acids. The CDR3 reads CASSMDSYTNTEAFF. The CDR3 DNA follows: TGTGCCAGCAGCATGGACTCGTATACGAACACTGAAGCTTTCTTT.

This clonotype was seen ten or more times. The chain is built from TRBV28 and TRBJ2-7; perhaps TRBD1 as D (7 bases). Between the trimmed V and J ends, which lost 6 bases and 1 base, there was a span of 16 bases. This CDR3 comprises 15 residues. CDR1 is MDHEN, CDR2 SYDVKM, per germline. CDR3 loop: CASSSGGRGSYEQYF. The CDR3 nucleotides read TGTGCCAGCAGCTCAGGGGGGAGAGGGTCCTACGAGCAGTACTTC. Full variable domain (remainder filled in from reference TRBV28 and TRBJ2-7): DVKVTQSSRYLVKRTGEKVFLECVQDMDHENMFWYRQDPGLGLRLIYFSYDVKMKEKGDIPEGYSVSREKKERFSLILESASTNQTSMYLCASSSGGRGSYEQYFGPGTRLTVT.

This clonotype showed up just a few times. V is TRBV6-2 or TRBV6-3 and J is TRBJ2-3, with a weak D call TRBD1 (6 bases). Trimming removed 6 bases from V and 3 bases from J, with 16 bases in between. The CDR3 totals 15 residues. CDR1 and CDR2 from the germline V gene are MNHEY and SVGEGT. As DNA, the CDR3 is TGTGCCAGCAGCTACCAACAGGGACCAACAGATACGCAGTATTTT. It is translated as CASSYQQGPTDTQYF.

This clonotype occurred many times. The chain recombines TRBV28 with TRBJ2-3, with 13 bases aligning to TRBD2. The CDR3 loop spans 16 amino acids. With V trimmed by 4 bases and J by 6 bases, 7 bases remained unmatched. Germline CDR1 MDHEN, CDR2 SYDVKM. Written as DNA, the CDR3 is TGTGCCAGCAGTTCCGGGACTAGCGGGATGAAGGATACGCAGTATTTT. Translation: CASSSGTSGMKDTQYF.

This clonotype was seen ten or more times. This chain links TRBV6-2 or TRBV6-3 with TRBJ2-3; TRBD2 aligns across 10 bases. Trimming took 6 bases from V and 6 from J; bases not matched to a gene: 15. CDR1 is MNHEY, CDR2 SVGEGT, per germline. The CDR3 covers 17 residues. The CDR3 region has the DNA TGTGCCAGCAGCCTTTACGTCCTAGCGGGAGTTTGGGATACGCAGTATTTT. This gives the protein CASSLYVLAGVWDTQYF.

The chain links TRBV20-1 to TRBJ2-2; TRBD2 agrees at 10 bases. V shed 2 bases, J shed 4 bases, and the junction held 4 bases outside the gene matches. The CDR3 totals 15 residues. Germline CDR1 DFQATT, CDR2 SNEGSKA (reference sequence). The DNA for the CDR3 is TGCAGTGCTAGACAAGCGGGAGGGATCACCGGGGAGCTGTTTTTT. It specifies CSARQAGGITGELFF.

Comment on this clonotype: A clone one base away is much larger, so this may be a read error. This CDR3 fails to terminate in the conserved phenylalanine or tryptophan, so it likely reflects a read error. This sequence joins TRBV28 and TRBJ1-1, with D unresolved. This CDR3 region has 15 residues. Germline lookup yields CDR1 MDHEN and CDR2 SYDVKM. Trimming removed 0 bases at V and 1 base at J, with 9 bases between. CDR3 nucleotides: TGTGCCAGCAGTTTATGGCGGGTAAAGAACACTGAAGCTTTCCTT. As protein: CASSLWRVKNTEAFL.

V usage is TRBV29-1 and J usage is TRBJ1-2; the D gene is possibly TRBD1 (6 bases). Trimming removed 8 bases from V and 3 bases from J, with 13 bases in between. The CDR3 is 12 amino acids. The V gene's germline CDR1 is SQVTM and CDR2 ANQGSEA. This CDR3 is CSSRQEDYGYTF. The CDR3 DNA reads as TGCAGCTCGAGACAGGAGGACTATGGCTACACCTTC. Variable domain in full (rest from reference TRBV29-1 and TRBJ1-2): SAVISQKPSRDICQRGTSLTIQCQVDSQVTMMFWYRQQPGQSLTLIATANQGSEATYESGFVIDKFPISRPNLTFSTLTVSNMSPEDSSIYLCSSRQEDYGYTFGSGTRLTVV.

J is TRBJ2-1 and V is TRBV3-1; 11 nucleotides align to TRBD2. The junction had 10 bases not matched to a gene; V was cut back by 5 bases and J by 10 bases. Germline-derived CDR1 and CDR2 are LGHDT and YNNKEL (reference sequence). This CDR3 region has 15 residues. The CDR3: CASSLLAGALAEQFF. The CDR3 DNA is TGTGCCAGCAGCTTACTAGCGGGGGCCTTGGCGGAGCAGTTCTTC.

The rearrangement links TRBV30 to TRBJ2-3, with TRBD1 matching 8 bases. The CDR3 runs 14 residues. Trimming at V came to 2 bases and at J to 1 base, leaving 2 bases not matched to a gene. Germline CDR1 is GTSNPN and CDR2 is SVGIG (reference sequence). This CDR3 reads CAWSTTGGTDTQYF. The DNA of the CDR3 is TGTGCCTGGAGTACGACAGGGGGCACAGATACGCAGTATTTT.

This clonotype showed up just a few times. This chain joins TRBV11-2 and TRBJ2-7; 7 bases map to TRBD2. The CDR3 length is 16 residues. Per the germline V gene, CDR1 is SGHAT and CDR2 is FQNNGV. The V and J ends lost 1 base and 3 bases, in that order; junction bases with no gene match: 9. CDR3 protein: CASSLGASGHLYEQYF. The CDR3 DNA reads as TGTGCCAGCAGCTTAGGGGCTAGCGGACATCTCTACGAGCAGTACTTC.

This clonotype was found a few times. This chain connects TRBV5-1 to TRBJ2-5, with D unresolved. From germline, CDR1 is SGHRS and CDR2 YFSETQ. With 0 bases removed from V and 2 bases from J, the gap between germline ends came to 8 bases. The CDR3 consists of 14 residues. The CDR3 DNA reads TGCGCCAGCAGCTTGGCCGCCCCACAAGAGACCCAGTACTTC. Translated, it gives CASSLAAPQETQYF.

The chain combines TRBV11-1 with TRBJ1-1; D not resolved. Trimming shortened V by 4 bases and J by 8 bases, and 14 bases separated the two germline ends. Looked up from germline, CDR1 is SGHAT and CDR2 is FQDESV (reference sequence). This CDR3 is built from 13 residues. Here the CDR3 reads CASSSIRAIEAFF. The DNA for the CDR3 is TGTGCCAGCAGCTCGATACGGGCCATCGAAGCTTTCTTT.